This TCR beta chain is from a study of shared clonotypes between healthy human individuals. Study-level information: Each donor had three CD4 naive, three CD4 memory, two CD8 naive and one CD8 memory plate.

The assay used deep level. Data came from immunoSEQ multiplex PCR; TCRdb stores just in-frame clones and leaves some out. The top ten clones hold approximately 0.06% of a sample with roughly 520,000 clones, approximately 94% of them seen once. Input material: naive CD4+ T cells sorted from blood. Subset of the sample: CD45RA+ positively selected. The receptor was isolated from a woman in her 30s in good health.

The CDR3 DNA reads as TGTGCCAGCAGCCCGGACGGGGACTATGGCTACACCTTC. It yields the protein CASSPDGDYGYTF. V usage is TRBV14 and J usage is TRBJ1-2; no reliable D call. In germline, CDR1 is SGHDN, CDR2 FVKESK. V was pared by 4 bases and J by 3 bases, with 9 bases between. The CDR3 length is 13 residues.